This T cell receptor beta chain was documented in a study of Graves' ophthalmopathy and Graves' hyperthyroidism. Germline CDR1 MNHEY, CDR2 SVGEGT. This CDR3 has 15 amino acids. The V segment lost 5 bases and the J segment 4 bases; nucleotides outside the gene matches: 9. The study excluded patients with other autoimmune diseases, uncontrolled infections, pregnancy or lactation. Fresh peripheral blood, approximately 10 ml, was the PBMC source. This clonotype showed up many times. Its antigen is still unknown. RNA transcripts provided the template for amplifying TCR beta CDR3 regions. HTBI primers were used in a first-round RT-PCR, which preceded a second-round multiplex PCR. TCRdb used MiXCR to reprocess the multiplex PCR reads, holding one entry per CDR3 protein. Of 300,000 to 400,000 distinct CDR3 sequences listed, about a sixth are singletons. The study's findings and limits: Blood also harbored most expanded thyroid clonotypes above 0.001 frequency.

Sequenced material: peripheral blood. The sequence came from an adult man with Graves' ophthalmopathy. The chain carries TRBV6-2 or TRBV6-3 and TRBJ1-1; 8 nucleotides line up with TRBD1. The CDR3 reads CASSPRQGWSTEAFF. CDR3 sequence (DNA): TGTGCCAGCAGTCCCCGACAGGGGTGGAGCACTGAAGCTTTCTTT.